The 24 T cell receptor beta chains below all came from one sample that was sequenced in a study of cytomegalovirus exposure and HLA in healthy donors. The PCR was carried out with 60 Vbeta primers and 13 Jbeta primers. Assay used: immunoSEQ multiplex PCR; TCRdb lists only in-frame clones, some missing. This table has some 100,000 clones, 77% appearing once. Sample: PBMCs. Every receptor here comes from a man aged 40-55 years in good health and CMV-seropositive.

This clone has just one count. V usage is TRBV29-1 and J usage is TRBJ2-2; maybe TRBD2 (7 bases). V dropped 6 bases and J dropped 6 bases, with 14 bases sitting between them. Germline V gene lookup returns CDR1 SQVTM and CDR2 ANQGSEA. This CDR3 is 13 amino acids long. CDR3 amino acids: CSVERGAAGELFF. The CDR3 DNA follows: TGCAGCGTCGAACGGGGGGCGGCCGGGGAGCTGTTTTTT.

This clone was recorded a few times. V gene TRBV4-2 combines with J gene TRBJ2-7; TRBD2 matches at 9 bases. Per germline, CDR1 LGHNA and CDR2 YNFKEQ. With V trimmed by 0 bases and J by 3 bases, 3 bases remained unmatched. The length of the CDR3 is 15 residues. The CDR3 DNA sequence: TGTGCCAGCAGCCAAGATCTAGCGGGGAGCTACGAGCAGTACTTC. This translates into CASSQDLAGSYEQYF.

Only a few counts were recorded for this clone. The chain has TRBV27 and TRBJ2-7; D ambiguous. Trimming pared 5 bases from V and 4 bases from J, leaving 12 bases between. The CDR3 loop spans 13 amino acids. In germline, CDR1 is MNHEY, CDR2 SMNVEV (reference sequence). The DNA of the CDR3 is TGTGCCAGCAGTCCCTTGAACCGGTACGAGCAGTACTTC. It is translated as CASSPLNRYEQYF.

This chain uses TRBV28 with TRBJ1-4; the D is unclear. Germline CDR1 and CDR2: MDHEN and SYDVKM. This CDR3 is 12 amino acids long. Trimming removed 6 bases from V and 4 bases from J, with 6 bases in between. CDR3 protein: CASSLNNEKLFF. The DNA for the CDR3 is TGTGCCAGCAGCCTAAATAATGAAAAACTGTTTTTT.

The rearrangement links TRBV19 to TRBJ2-5; tentatively, D is TRBD1 (6 bases). The CDR3 sequence is 16 residues long. The germline V and J ends were trimmed by 7 bases and 1 base, with 19 bases remaining between them. The germline V gene encodes CDR1 LNHDA and CDR2 SQIVND (reference sequence). The CDR3 is CASNSWGLLLQETQYF. For the CDR3, the DNA is TGTGCCAGTAATTCATGGGGGCTTCTTCTCCAAGAGACCCAGTACTTC.

CDR3 in DNA: TGCAGCGTTGAATATAATGAGCAGTTCTTC. It translates to CSVEYNEQFF. The chain uses TRBV29-1 and TRBJ2-1; D remains ambiguous. This CDR3 spans 10 amino acids. Germline CDR1 SQVTM, CDR2 ANQGSEA. Trimming shortened V by 2 bases and J by 7 bases, and 3 bases separated the two germline ends.

This clone was observed a few times. The chain uses TRBV14 and TRBJ1-1; D is unresolved. The CDR3 consists of 14 residues. CDR1 is SGHDN and CDR2 is FVKESK in the germline V gene. The V end was cut by 1 base, the J end by 5 bases, with 11 bases between. CDR3 amino acids: CASSQGPGSTEAFF. Written as DNA, the CDR3 is TGTGCCAGCAGCCAAGGACCAGGAAGTACTGAAGCTTTCTTT. The whole variable domain, remainder taken from reference TRBV14 and TRBJ1-1, is EAGVTQFPSHSVIEKGQTVTLRCDPISGHDNLYWYRRVMGKEIKFLLHFVKESKQDESGMPNNRFLAERTGGTYSTLKVQPAELEDSGVYFCASSQGPGSTEAFFGQGTRLTVV.

The gene calls are TRBV7-6 and TRBJ2-3; 9 nucleotides line up with TRBD2. J was trimmed by 4 bases and V by 5 bases; bases with no gene match: 4. From germline, CDR1 is SGHVS and CDR2 FNYEAQ. The CDR3 contains 14 residues. The DNA for the CDR3 is TGTGCCAGCAGCCAGGGACTAGCACCAGATACGCAGTATTTT. Translated, it gives CASSQGLAPDTQYF.

This clone was seen just once. The chain uses TRBV5-8 and TRBJ2-2, with D tentatively TRBD2 (7 bases). V lost 1 base, J lost 6 bases, and 13 bases lay in between. CDR1 and CDR2 (germline): SGHTS, YDEGEE. CDR3 length: 15 amino acids. The CDR3 nucleotides read TGTGCCAGCAGCTTGAACGGGGGGCGCGCCGGGGAGCTGTTTTTT. Amino acid sequence: CASSLNGGRAGELFF. Full variable domain (missing parts from reference TRBV5-8 and TRBJ2-2): EAGVTQSPTHLIKTRGQQATLRCSPISGHTSVYWYQQALGLGLQFLLWYDEGEERNRGNFPPRFSGRQFPNYSSELNVNALELEDSALYLCASSLNGGRAGELFFGEGSRLTVL.

The sample holds one count of this clone. V usage is TRBV27 and J usage is TRBJ1-5, with TRBD1 identical over 7 bases. CDR1 is MNHEY, CDR2 SMNVEV, per germline (reference sequence). V shed 2 bases and J 1 base; nucleotides not matched to a gene: 8. CDR3 length: 17 amino acids. The CDR3 reads CASSLANPGGSNQPQHF. The DNA of the CDR3 is TGTGCCAGCAGTTTAGCGAACCCAGGGGGAAGCAATCAGCCCCAGCATTTT.

The rearrangement links TRBV19 to TRBJ2-6, with 7 bases fitting TRBD2. CDR3 length equals 18 residues. V shed 6 bases and J 0 bases; nucleotides not matched to a gene: 11. CDR1 LNHDA and CDR2 SQIVND come from the germline V gene (reference sequence). The DNA of the CDR3 is TGTGCCAGTAGACAGGTGGGAGGGGCCAACTCTGGGGCCAACGTCCTGACTTTC. It translates to CASRQVGGANSGANVLTF.

The chain has TRBV4-3 and TRBJ2-7; D is undetermined. Looked up from germline, CDR1 is LGHNA and CDR2 is YSLEER. The CDR3 length is 15 residues. Between the trimmed V and J ends, which lost 0 bases and 5 bases, there was a span of 14 bases. The CDR3 here is CASSQDFRVSNEQYF. The CDR3, as DNA: TGCGCCAGCAGCCAAGATTTCCGGGTGAGCAACGAGCAGTACTTC.

This rearrangement joins TRBV7-3 to TRBJ2-3, with 9 bases aligning to TRBD2. This CDR3 has 16 residues. V trimming: 4 bases; J trimming: 5 bases; junction bases outside the gene matches: 10. Germline V gene data show CDR1 as SGHTA and CDR2 as FQGTGA. CDR3 sequence reads: CASSSRTSVAQDTQYF. DNA for the CDR3: TGTGCCAGCAGCTCCCGGACTAGCGTTGCGCAAGATACGCAGTATTTT.

This clone showed up just once. The gene calls are TRBV7-9 and TRBJ2-5; a possible D gene is TRBD2 (6 bases). The CDR3 has 17 amino acids. V dropped 4 bases and J dropped 5 bases, with 23 bases sitting between them. Germline CDR1 is SEHNR and CDR2 is FQNEAQ (reference sequence). The CDR3 region is CASSSLRGGDLGETQYF. The CDR3 nucleotides read TGTGCCAGCAGCTCACTCAGAGGAGGGGACTTGGGGGAGACCCAGTACTTC.

The chain links TRBV4-1 to TRBJ2-1, with TRBD1 matching over 8 bases. Germline CDR1 reads MGHRA; CDR2 reads YSYEKL. This CDR3 is built from 16 residues. With V trimmed by 3 bases and J by 5 bases, 9 bases remained unmatched. The CDR3 sequence is CASSQPDRGRNNEQFF. The CDR3 coding sequence is TGCGCCAGCAGCCAGCCAGACAGGGGACGGAACAATGAGCAGTTCTTC.

The chain links TRBV4-3 to TRBJ2-2; TRBD1 is a possible D gene (5 bases). This CDR3 spans 17 amino acids. The ends were cut back, 0 bases at V and 3 bases at J, with 14 bases in the middle. The germline V gene encodes CDR1 LGHNA and CDR2 YSLEER. CDR3 nucleotides: TGCGCCAGCAGCCAAGATCTAATGGACACCTACACCGGGGAGCTGTTTTTT. Translation gives CASSQDLMDTYTGELFF.

This clone has just a few counts. The chain carries TRBV11-3 and TRBJ2-1; 10 bases fit TRBD1. CDR3 length: 18 residues. Trimming took 1 base from V and 8 from J; bases not matched to a gene: 14. In germline, CDR1 is SGHNT, CDR2 YENEEA. This CDR3 reads CASSLGDTVGTGVHEQFF. DNA of the CDR3: TGTGCCAGCAGCTTAGGGGATACGGTGGGGACAGGGGTGCATGAGCAGTTCTTC.

V gene TRBV7-9 combines with J gene TRBJ2-7, with D maybe TRBD1 (6 bases). The V gene's germline CDR1 is SEHNR and CDR2 FQNEAQ (reference sequence). The length of the CDR3 is 15 residues. V was pared by 5 bases and J by 3 bases, with 17 bases between. The CDR3 DNA sequence: TGTGCCAGCAGCCGCATAGATCGACAGGACTACGAGCAGTACTTC. Translation: CASSRIDRQDYEQYF.

This clone was detected only once. The chain carries TRBV23-1 and TRBJ2-7, with TRBD1 as a possible D gene (5 bases). TRBV23-1 is known as an ORF, though its function is uncertain. The V gene lost 3 bases and the J gene lost 3 bases, with 18 bases spanning the gap. This CDR3 spans 16 amino acids. For the CDR3, the DNA is TGCGCCAGCAGTCATGGGGCGTTTGTCAATCTCTACGAGCAGTACTTC. It codes for CASSHGAFVNLYEQYF.

The chain joins TRBV6-5 to TRBJ1-1, with 7 positions matching TRBD1. Per the germline V gene, CDR1 is MNHEY and CDR2 is SVGAGI. The CDR3 contains 14 residues. J lost 4 bases, V lost 5 bases, and 7 bases had no gene match. The CDR3 here is CASSHRDRITEAFF. CDR3 DNA: TGTGCCAGCAGTCACCGGGACAGAATCACTGAAGCTTTCTTT.

The chain couples TRBV7-2 to TRBJ1-6; 7 positions agree with TRBD1. This CDR3 region has 16 residues. J lost 3 bases, V lost 5 bases, and 7 bases had no gene match. The germline V gene has CDR1 SGHTA and CDR2 FQGNSA. CDR3 nucleotides: TGTGCCAGCAGCGCTGACAGGGTGGTCTATAATTCACCCCTCCACTTT. It encodes CASSADRVVYNSPLHF.

V usage is TRBV7-2 and J usage is TRBJ2-3; tentative D call: TRBD2 (6 bases). This CDR3 comprises 15 residues. Germline CDR1 is SGHTA and CDR2 is FQGNSA. Trimming shortened V by 5 bases and J by 4 bases, and 16 bases separated the two germline ends. CDR3 loop: CASSATGGEADTQYF. CDR3 nucleotides: TGTGCCAGCAGCGCCACCGGGGGAGAAGCAGATACGCAGTATTTT.

The chain employs TRBV29-1 and TRBJ1-6; possible D gene TRBD1, 5 bases. The CDR3 spans 14 residues. The germline V gene encodes CDR1 SQVTM and CDR2 ANQGSEA. V was trimmed by 4 bases and J by 8 bases, leaving 15 bases between them. CDR3 DNA: TGCAGCGTTGGTTTCGGGGGAGGCGATTCACCCCTCCACTTT. Its translation is CSVGFGGGDSPLHF.

On this clone: At one boundary the junction diverges from the germline segment, which might be a read error. This chain links TRBV11-2 with TRBJ2-2, with a tentative D call TRBD2 (5 bases). This CDR3 comprises 13 residues. Germline loops: CDR1 SGHAT, CDR2 FQNNGV. The CDR3, as DNA: TGTGCCAGCAGCTTGAAAAACACCGGGGAGCTGTTCTTT. It codes for CASSLKNTGELFF.